The 4 T cell receptor beta chains below all came from one sample that was sequenced in a study of shared clonotypes between healthy human individuals. The protocol was immunoSEQ multiplex PCR, while the TCRdb copy is restricted to in-frame clones and leaves out a portion. In the table there are approximately 2,300,000 clones, approximately 90% of which are singletons. The sequenced sample was naive CD4+ T cells from PBMCs. This sample's subset: CD45RA+ positively selected. Every receptor here comes from a man younger than 35 in good health. Some clones in this sample may be carry-over from other donors' samples.

The V and J genes are TRBV5-1 and TRBJ1-1, with 9 nucleotides matching TRBD1. The V gene's germline CDR1 is SGHRS and CDR2 YFSETQ. Losses at the gene ends were 4 bases for V and 8 bases for J; bases not matched to a gene: 3. The CDR3 has 12 amino acids. CDR3 amino acids: CASSQGQGEAFF. CDR3 in DNA: TGCGCCAGCAGCCAGGGACAGGGCGAAGCTTTCTTT.

Only one count was recorded for this clone. This rearrangement joins TRBV19 to TRBJ1-2, with D perhaps matching TRBD1 (6 bases). CDR1 is LNHDA, CDR2 SQIVND, per germline (reference sequence). The CDR3 sequence is 16 residues long. V lost 1 base, J lost 3 bases, and 15 bases lay in between. As DNA, the CDR3 is TGTGCCAGTAGTATAGTAAGGGGGGCTGGAGACTATGGCTACACCTTC. This sequence encodes CASSIVRGAGDYGYTF. Together with reference TRBV19 and TRBJ1-2, the CDR3 gives the full variable domain: DGGITQSPKYLFRKEGQNVTLSCEQNLNHDAMYWYRQDPGQGLRLIYYSQIVNDFQKGDIAEGYSVSREKKESFPLTVTSAQKNPTAFYLCASSIVRGAGDYGYTFGSGTRLTVV.

V and J are TRBV11-2 and TRBJ1-1; D not resolved. Germline loops: CDR1 SGHAT, CDR2 FQNNGV. The CDR3 runs 16 residues. Between the trimmed V and J ends, which lost 0 bases and 4 bases, there was a span of 15 bases. The CDR3 protein is CASSLDLRGMATEAFF. The CDR3 DNA sequence: TGTGCCAGCAGCTTAGATTTGAGAGGGATGGCCACTGAAGCTTTCTTT.

About this clone: Distinct nucleotide sequences in the sample also encode this CDR3. The chain links TRBV5-1 to TRBJ2-1; TRBD1 matches at 9 bases. The CDR3 loop spans 15 amino acids. V was clipped by 3 bases and J by 3 bases; unmatched bases: 4. Germline V gives CDR1 SGHRS, CDR2 YFSETQ. The CDR3 DNA sequence: TGCGCCAGCAGCTCCTCGGGACAGGGCTACAATGAGCAGTTCTTC. It translates to CASSSSGQGYNEQFF.